This TCR beta chain came from a study of shared clonotypes between healthy human individuals. Study-wide results and limits: Only a few donors were included, so the genetic and exposure-history diversity represented was limited. On the whole, naive subsets had larger estimated richness than memory subsets had.

The protocol was immunoSEQ multiplex PCR, while the TCRdb copy is restricted to in-frame clones and leaves out a portion. The profile shows about 2.3 million clones, 80% to 95% of them singletons. The CDR3 extends over 12 amino acids. From germline, CDR1 is SGHRS and CDR2 YFSETQ. V shed 4 bases and J shed 7 bases, with 12 bases lying between them. In the case of this clone: Its antigen is unidentified.

Healthy adults negative for HIV, lacking recent acute infections or vaccinations, served as donors. The sample comprised naive CD4+ T cells from PBMCs. Regarding subset: CD45RA+ positively selected. The clonotype was recovered from a man aged 18 to 35 in good health. Some clones in this sample may be carry-over from other donors' samples. V is TRBV5-1 and J is TRBJ2-7; weak D call: TRBD2 (5 bases). In nucleotides, the CDR3 is TGCGCCAGCAGCCGAAGCACGGGGGAGCAGTACTTC. This translates into CASSRSTGEQYF.